This T cell receptor (beta chain) was observed in a study of T-cell reconstitution after alpha-beta-depleted transplantation in children. Unique molecular identifiers were incorporated when the TCRbeta library was constructed. TCRdb itself ran the PCR reads through MiXCR, one entry per CDR3 protein. The repertoire has about 610,000 distinct CDR3 sequences, more than 9% of them found once; the top ten carry roughly 4%. Germline assignment: CDR1 DFQATT and CDR2 SNEGSKA (reference sequence). J gave up 0 bases and V 4 bases, and 6 bases lay outside the gene matches. The CDR3 consists of 16 residues. The material was PBMCs from the stem cell graft donor, obtained from the stem cell graft. The J gene is TRBJ1-5, the V gene TRBV20-1; 10 bases align to TRBD1. The clonotype was recovered from a human donor who donated a stem cell graft to a child with acute myeloid leukemia. The CDR3, as DNA: TGCAGTGCTACCGGGACAGGGGTCTATAGCAATCAGCCCCAGCATTTT. Amino acids: CSATGTGVYSNQPQHF.